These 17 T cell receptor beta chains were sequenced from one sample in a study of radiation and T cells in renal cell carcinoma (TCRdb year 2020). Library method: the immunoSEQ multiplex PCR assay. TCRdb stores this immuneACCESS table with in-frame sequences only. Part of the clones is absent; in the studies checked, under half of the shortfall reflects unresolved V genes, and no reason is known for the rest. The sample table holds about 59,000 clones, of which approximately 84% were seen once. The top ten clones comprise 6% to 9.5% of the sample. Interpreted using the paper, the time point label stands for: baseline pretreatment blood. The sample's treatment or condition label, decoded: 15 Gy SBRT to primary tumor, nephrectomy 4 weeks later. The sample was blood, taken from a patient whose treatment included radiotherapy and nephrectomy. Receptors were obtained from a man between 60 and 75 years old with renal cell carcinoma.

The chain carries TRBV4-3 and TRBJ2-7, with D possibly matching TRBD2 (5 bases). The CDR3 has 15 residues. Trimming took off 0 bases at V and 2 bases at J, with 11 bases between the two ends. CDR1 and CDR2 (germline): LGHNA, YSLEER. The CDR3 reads CASSQDGGGAYEQYF. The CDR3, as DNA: TGCGCCAGCAGCCAAGATGGAGGCGGAGCCTACGAGCAGTACTTC.

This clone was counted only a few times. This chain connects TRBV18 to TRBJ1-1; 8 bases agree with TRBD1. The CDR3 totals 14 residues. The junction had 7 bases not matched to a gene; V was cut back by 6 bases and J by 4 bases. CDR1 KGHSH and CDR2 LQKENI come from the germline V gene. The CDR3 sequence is CASSPTGAVTEAFF. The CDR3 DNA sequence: TGTGCCAGCTCGCCGACAGGGGCGGTCACTGAAGCTTTCTTT.

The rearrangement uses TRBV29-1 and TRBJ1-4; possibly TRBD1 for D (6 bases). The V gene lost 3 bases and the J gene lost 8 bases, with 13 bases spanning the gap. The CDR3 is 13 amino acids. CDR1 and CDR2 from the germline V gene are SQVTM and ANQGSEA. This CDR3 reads CSVDTGSGEKLFF. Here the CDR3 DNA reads TGCAGCGTTGACACAGGGTCAGGCGAAAAACTGTTTTTT.

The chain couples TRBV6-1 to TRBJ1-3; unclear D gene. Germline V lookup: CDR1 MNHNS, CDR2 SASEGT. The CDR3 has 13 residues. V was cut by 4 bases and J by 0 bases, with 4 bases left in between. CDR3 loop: CASSGLSGNTIYF. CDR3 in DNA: TGTGCCAGCAGTGGTCTCTCTGGAAACACCATATATTTT.

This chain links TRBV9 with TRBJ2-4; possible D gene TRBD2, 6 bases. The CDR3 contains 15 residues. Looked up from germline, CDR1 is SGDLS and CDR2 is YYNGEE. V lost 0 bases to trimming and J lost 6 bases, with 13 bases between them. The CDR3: CASSVDGSPVNIQYF. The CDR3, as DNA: TGTGCCAGCAGCGTAGACGGGAGCCCCGTAAACATTCAGTACTTC.

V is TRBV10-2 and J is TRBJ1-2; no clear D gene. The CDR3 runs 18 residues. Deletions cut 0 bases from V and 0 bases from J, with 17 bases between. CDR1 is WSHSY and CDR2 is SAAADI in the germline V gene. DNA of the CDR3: TGCGCCAGCAGTGAGTCGATTTTAGTTCGTATAGCTAACTATGGCTACACCTTC. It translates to CASSESILVRIANYGYTF.

The DNA of the CDR3 is TGTGCCAGCAGCTTAGGTTGGACAGAAGGTGAAAAACTGTTTTTT. Its protein product is CASSLGWTEGEKLFF. This chain joins TRBV7-8 and TRBJ1-4, with a tentative D call TRBD1 (6 bases). V lost 1 base and J 7 bases, leaving 13 bases between the germline ends. The CDR3 loop spans 15 amino acids. In germline, CDR1 is SGHVS, CDR2 FQNEAQ.

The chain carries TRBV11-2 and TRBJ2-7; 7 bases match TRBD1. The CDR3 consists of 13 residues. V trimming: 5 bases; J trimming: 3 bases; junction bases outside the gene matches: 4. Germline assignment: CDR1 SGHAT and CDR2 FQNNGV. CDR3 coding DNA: TGTGCCAGCAGCCTCGGACAGGACTACGAGCAGTACGTC. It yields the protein CASSLGQDYEQYV.

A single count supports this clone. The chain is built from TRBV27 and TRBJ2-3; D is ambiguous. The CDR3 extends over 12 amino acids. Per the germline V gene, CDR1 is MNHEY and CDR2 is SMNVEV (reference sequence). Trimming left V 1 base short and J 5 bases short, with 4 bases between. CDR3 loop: CASSLLGDTQYF. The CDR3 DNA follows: TGTGCCAGCAGTTTATTGGGAGATACGCAGTATTTT.

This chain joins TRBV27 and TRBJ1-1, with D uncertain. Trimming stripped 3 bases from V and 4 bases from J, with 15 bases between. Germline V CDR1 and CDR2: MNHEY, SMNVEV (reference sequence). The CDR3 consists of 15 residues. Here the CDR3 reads CASSFLGLVGTEAFF. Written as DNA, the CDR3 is TGTGCCAGCAGTTTTTTAGGGCTCGTGGGCACTGAAGCTTTCTTT.

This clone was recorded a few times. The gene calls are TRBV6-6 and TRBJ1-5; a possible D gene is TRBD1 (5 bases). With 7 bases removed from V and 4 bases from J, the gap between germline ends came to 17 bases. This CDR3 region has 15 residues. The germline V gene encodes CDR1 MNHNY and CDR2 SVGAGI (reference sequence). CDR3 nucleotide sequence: TGTGCCAGCATCAACGGGGCGGAGAGGAATCAGCCCCAGCATTTT. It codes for CASINGAERNQPQHF.

The CDR3 region is CASSPSLSGQGTDTQYF. The CDR3 DNA is TGTGCCAGCAGCCCCTCCCTCTCCGGACAGGGCACAGATACGCAGTATTTT. V gene TRBV11-3 combines with J gene TRBJ2-3; 7 nucleotides line up with TRBD1. The CDR3 is 17 residues long. The germline gives CDR1 SGHNT, CDR2 YENEEA. J was trimmed by 1 base and V by 5 bases; bases with no gene match: 12.

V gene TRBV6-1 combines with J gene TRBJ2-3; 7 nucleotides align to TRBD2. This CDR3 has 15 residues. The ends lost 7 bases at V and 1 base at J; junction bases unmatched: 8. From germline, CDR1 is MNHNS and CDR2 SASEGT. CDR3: CASTRTSGGTDTQYF. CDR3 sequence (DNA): TGTGCCAGCACCAGGACTAGTGGGGGCACAGATACGCAGTATTTT.

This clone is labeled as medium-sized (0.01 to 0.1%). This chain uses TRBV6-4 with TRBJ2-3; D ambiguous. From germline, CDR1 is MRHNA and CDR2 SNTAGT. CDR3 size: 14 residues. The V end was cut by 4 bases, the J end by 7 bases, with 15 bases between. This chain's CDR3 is CASSALARAHTQYF. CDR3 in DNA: TGTGCCAGCAGTGCTCTCGCCCGGGCCCATACGCAGTATTTT.

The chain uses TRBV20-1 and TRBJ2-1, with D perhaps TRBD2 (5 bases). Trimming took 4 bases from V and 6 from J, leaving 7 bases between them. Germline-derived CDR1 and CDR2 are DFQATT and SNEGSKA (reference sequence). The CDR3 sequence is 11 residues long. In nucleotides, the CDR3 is TGCAGTGCTACAGAGGGCAATGAGCAGTTCTTC. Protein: CSATEGNEQFF.

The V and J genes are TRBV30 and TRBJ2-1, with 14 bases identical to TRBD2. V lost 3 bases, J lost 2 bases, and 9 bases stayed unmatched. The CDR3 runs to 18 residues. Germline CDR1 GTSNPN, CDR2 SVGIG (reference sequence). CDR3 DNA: TGTGCCTGGAGGTCCGGGACTAGCGGGAGCGGGGCCTACAATGAGCAGTTCTTC. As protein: CAWRSGTSGSGAYNEQFF.

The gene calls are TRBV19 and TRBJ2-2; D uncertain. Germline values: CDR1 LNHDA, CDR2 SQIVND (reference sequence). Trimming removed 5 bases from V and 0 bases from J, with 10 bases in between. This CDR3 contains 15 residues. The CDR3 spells CASSSQSANTGELFF. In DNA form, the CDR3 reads TGTGCCAGTAGTTCCCAGAGTGCGAACACCGGGGAGCTGTTTTTT.